These 20 T cell receptor beta chains were sequenced from one sample in a study of CD8 T cells in ankylosing spondylitis. One entry per CDR3 protein, called by TCRdb with MiXCR from the 5' RACE reads. This sample has 50,000 to 65,000 distinct CDR3 sequences, with less than 8.5% found just once. Sequencing was performed on blood, either unsorted or a sorted T cell fraction (not recorded which). These receptors all stem from a female donor with ankylosing spondylitis or in good health (not recorded which).

This clonotype occurred many times. This chain joins TRBV12-3 or TRBV12-4 and TRBJ1-1; 10 bases line up with TRBD1. Losses at the gene ends were 6 bases for V and 3 bases for J; bases not matched to a gene: 10. CDR3 length equals 16 residues. The DNA of the CDR3 is TGTGCCAGCAGCCTCAGTGGACAGGGGGGTGACACTGAAGCTTTCTTT. It codes for CASSLSGQGGDTEAFF.

This clonotype was detected many times. The junction and the germline gene differ at one end; a read error may be behind it. This chain links TRBV7-2 with TRBJ1-1; TRBD1 agrees at 9 bases. CDR1 SGHTA and CDR2 FQGNSA come from the germline V gene. The CDR3 length is 15 residues. The CDR3 spells CASSRDRDRNAEAFF. CDR3 nucleotide sequence: TGTGCCAGCAGCCGGGACAGGGATAGGAACGCTGAAGCTTTCTTT.

This clonotype was recorded at least ten times. The chain has TRBV20-1 and TRBJ1-2; D is unresolved. The V end lost 3 bases, the J end lost 5 bases, and 13 bases lay between the germline ends. CDR1 is DFQATT and CDR2 is SNEGSKA in the germline V gene (reference sequence). CDR3 length: 13 amino acids. CDR3 coding DNA: TGCAGTGCTAGCCAAGACCTAGGGTATGGCTACACCTTC. Translated, it gives CSASQDLGYGYTF.

This clonotype was detected once. This may arise from a read error, as a much more abundant clone is one base away. It is unclear where the CDR3 begins or ends on the DNA, so no DNA is shown, and the CDR3 is as TCRdb lists it. V gene TRBV6-5 combines with J gene TRBJ1-1; the DNA was not used to check the table's D call, TRBD1. The CDR3 is 17 amino acids long, termini counted. CDR1 MNHEY and CDR2 SVGAGI come from the germline V gene. CDR3 amino acids: CASSSSVQGRMNTEAFF.

This clonotype showed up many times. J is TRBJ2-5 and V is TRBV30; D is possibly TRBD1 (6 bases). Trimming shortened V by 2 bases and J by 4 bases, and 8 bases separated the two germline ends. The CDR3 consists of 12 residues. The germline CDR1 and CDR2 sequences are GTSNPN and SVGIG (reference sequence). CDR3 nucleotides: TGTGCCTGGAGTCCCAGGGGAGAGACCCAGTACTTC. This translates into CAWSPRGETQYF.

At least ten counts were recorded for this clonotype. The V gene is TRBV7-9, the J gene TRBJ2-1; tentatively, D is TRBD2 (5 bases). CDR1 and CDR2 (germline): SEHNR, FQNEAQ (reference sequence). V was pared by 2 bases and J by 0 bases, with 8 bases between. This CDR3 has 15 amino acids. CDR3 residues: CASSLLAHSYNEQFF. The CDR3 DNA reads as TGTGCCAGCAGCTTACTAGCCCACTCCTACAATGAGCAGTTCTTC.

This clonotype was counted at least ten times. The gene calls are TRBV5-6 and TRBJ1-1, with D unclear. The CDR3 is 19 residues long. V was shortened by 4 bases and J by 1 base, with 26 bases between the two germline ends. Germline V gene lookup returns CDR1 SGHDT and CDR2 YYEEEE. The chain's CDR3 is CASSLQWVNYLVTNTEAFF. Here the CDR3 DNA reads TGTGCCAGCAGCCTCCAGTGGGTGAACTACCTCGTAACGAACACTGAAGCTTTCTTT.

V and J are TRBV10-3 and TRBJ1-1, with TRBD1 as a possible D gene (5 bases). The V gene's germline CDR1 is ENHRY and CDR2 SYGVKD. With 0 bases removed from V and 4 bases from J, the gap between germline ends came to 15 bases. This CDR3 region has 16 residues. Here the CDR3 DNA reads TGTGCCATCAGTGAGTCGTCGAGAGCCGGGGGCACTGAAGCTTTCTTT. Protein product: CAISESSRAGGTEAFF.

This clonotype appeared many times. This chain connects TRBV6-5 to TRBJ2-2; possibly TRBD1 for D (5 bases). The CDR3 consists of 13 residues. The germline V and J ends were trimmed by 4 bases and 5 bases, with 8 bases remaining between them. Germline V gene sequence: CDR1 MNHEY, CDR2 SVGAGI. The CDR3 loop is CASSSTGTGELFF. CDR3 in DNA: TGTGCCAGCAGTTCAACAGGAACCGGGGAGCTGTTTTTT.

There are many counts of this clonotype. The chain recombines TRBV9 with TRBJ2-7; 7 nucleotides match TRBD1. The CDR3 sequence is 15 residues long. The ends lost 0 bases at V and 2 bases at J; junction bases unmatched: 5. Looked up from germline, CDR1 is SGDLS and CDR2 is YYNGEE. The CDR3 spells CASSVAPGTAYEQYF. The CDR3 DNA follows: TGTGCCAGCAGCGTAGCTCCCGGGACAGCCTACGAGCAGTACTTC.

This clonotype has only a few counts. This chain links TRBV12-3 or TRBV12-4 with TRBJ1-1; weak D call: TRBD1 (5 bases). Between the trimmed V and J ends, which lost 6 bases and 7 bases, there was a span of 21 bases. The CDR3 runs to 15 residues. This chain's CDR3 is CASRLQEGSVGEAFF. The CDR3 region has the DNA TGTGCCAGCAGACTACAGGAAGGCTCGGTCGGTGAAGCTTTCTTT.

This clonotype was seen repeatedly, ten times or more. The J gene is TRBJ1-4, the V gene TRBV5-1; D not resolved. Germline V CDR1 and CDR2: SGHRS, YFSETQ. CDR3 length equals 11 residues. Trimming cost V 4 bases and J 6 bases, with 4 bases left between them. CDR3 sequence reads: CASSLHEKLFF. As DNA, the CDR3 is TGCGCCAGCAGCCTGCATGAAAAACTGTTTTTT.

By sample share, this clonotype is medium-sized. The chain recombines TRBV20-1 with TRBJ1-4; D not certain. This CDR3 is built from 13 residues. V was pared by 0 bases and J by 10 bases, with 12 bases between. Germline values: CDR1 DFQATT, CDR2 SNEGSKA (reference sequence). The CDR3 sequence: CSARETMTGKLFF. The CDR3 DNA sequence: TGCAGTGCTAGAGAAACGATGACTGGAAAACTGTTTTTT.

V is TRBV20-1 and J is TRBJ2-7; possibly TRBD1 for D (6 bases). The V end was cut by 5 bases, the J end by 5 bases, with 10 bases between. The CDR3 sequence is 11 residues long. Germline lookup yields CDR1 DFQATT and CDR2 SNEGSKA (reference sequence). The DNA for the CDR3 is TGCAGTGCTGAACAGGGAAACGAGCAGTACGTC. Residues: CSAEQGNEQYV.

This clonotype was seen at least ten times. This chain uses TRBV5-1 with TRBJ1-5, with 7 bases aligning to TRBD1. The CDR3 totals 13 residues. CDR1 and CDR2 (germline): SGHRS, YFSETQ. The ends lost 5 bases at V and 6 bases at J; junction bases unmatched: 5. Here the CDR3 reads CASSTGAGQPQHF. The CDR3, as DNA: TGCGCCAGCAGTACAGGGGCGGGTCAGCCCCAGCATTTT.

This clonotype was seen only a few times. Here the CDR3 DNA reads TGCGCCAGCAGCCTTCAGGGGGCAACTAATGAAAAACTGTTTTTT. Its protein product is CASSLQGATNEKLFF. This chain connects TRBV5-1 to TRBJ1-4, with 7 positions matching TRBD1. Germline CDR1 SGHRS, CDR2 YFSETQ. The J segment lost 0 bases and the V segment lost 4 bases, leaving 3 bases of the junction unmatched. This CDR3 is built from 15 residues. Full variable domain (outside the CDR3, taken from reference TRBV5-1 and TRBJ1-4): KAGVTQTPRYLIKTRGQQVTLSCSPISGHRSVSWYQQTPGQGLQFLFEYFSETQRNKGNFPGRFSGRQFSNSRSEMNVSTLELGDSALYLCASSLQGATNEKLFFGSGTQLSVL.

This sequence joins TRBV7-9 and TRBJ2-3; a weak D match, TRBD2 (7 bases). In germline, CDR1 is SEHNR, CDR2 FQNEAQ (reference sequence). The CDR3 spans 16 residues. The V gene lost 3 bases and the J gene lost 3 bases, with 16 bases spanning the gap. CDR3 sequence: CASSFGGGAGTDTQYF. The CDR3 region has the DNA TGTGCCAGCAGCTTTGGGGGGGGGGCCGGAACAGATACGCAGTATTTT.

This clonotype was seen at least ten times. The chain carries TRBV29-1 and TRBJ2-1; a weak D match, TRBD2 (6 bases). The CDR3 is made up of 12 amino acids. V shed 4 bases and J shed 7 bases, with 11 bases lying between them. Germline CDR1 reads SQVTM; CDR2 reads ANQGSEA. The CDR3 is CSVVWGVNEQFF. CDR3 sequence (DNA): TGCAGCGTTGTATGGGGGGTAAATGAGCAGTTCTTC.

This clonotype has at least ten counts. The chain recombines TRBV12-3 or TRBV12-4 with TRBJ1-6, with 9 bases aligning to TRBD1. The CDR3 is 15 amino acids. Trimming cost V 6 bases and J 4 bases; bases outside gene matches: 4. CDR3 DNA: TGTGCCAGCAGCCTTGACAGGGGGTATAATTCACCCCTCCACTTT. It codes for CASSLDRGYNSPLHF.

This clonotype was found many times. The chain carries TRBV5-1 and TRBJ2-5; unclear D gene. The CDR3 is 12 amino acids. Between the trimmed V and J ends, which lost 2 bases and 3 bases, there was a span of 5 bases. CDR1 is SGHRS, CDR2 YFSETQ, per germline. The CDR3 region has the DNA TGCGCCAGCAGCTTCCAGGAAGAGACCCAGTACTTC. It translates to CASSFQEETQYF. Complete variable domain (other parts from reference TRBV5-1 and TRBJ2-5): KAGVTQTPRYLIKTRGQQVTLSCSPISGHRSVSWYQQTPGQGLQFLFEYFSETQRNKGNFPGRFSGRQFSNSRSEMNVSTLELGDSALYLCASSFQEETQYFGPGTRLLVL.